The subject of this entry is one T cell receptor (beta chain). These data are taken from a study of beta chain features in type 1 diabetes. Every isolated RNA sample was fully reverse transcribed, so sequencing captured expressed TCRB transcripts. Produced via immunoSEQ multiplex PCR; TCRdb's table is partial and in-frame only. Of almost 350,000 clones listed, 8% are singletons. CDR3 length: 13 residues. Germline values: CDR1 SGHDT, CDR2 YYEEEE. Trimming took off 4 bases at V and 4 bases at J, with 11 bases between the two ends. Sequencing was performed on central memory CD4+ T cells from blood. This TCR was sampled from a woman younger than 30 in good health. The chain recombines TRBV5-6 with TRBJ1-1; perhaps TRBD1 as D (6 bases). In DNA, the CDR3 is TGTGCCAGCAGCATACAGGGAGGCACTGAAGCTTTCTTT. Protein sequence: CASSIQGGTEAFF.